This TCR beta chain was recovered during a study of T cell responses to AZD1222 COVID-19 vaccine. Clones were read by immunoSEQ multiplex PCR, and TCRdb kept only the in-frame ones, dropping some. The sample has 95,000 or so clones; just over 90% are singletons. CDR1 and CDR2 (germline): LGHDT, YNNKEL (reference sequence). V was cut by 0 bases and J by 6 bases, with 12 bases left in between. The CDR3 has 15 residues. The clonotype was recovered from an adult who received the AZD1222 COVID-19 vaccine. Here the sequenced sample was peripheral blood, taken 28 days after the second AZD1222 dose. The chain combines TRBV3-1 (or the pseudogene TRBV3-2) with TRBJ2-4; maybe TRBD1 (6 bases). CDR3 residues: CASSQDGTWGNIQYF. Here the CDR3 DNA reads TGTGCCAGCAGCCAAGATGGGACATGGGGAAACATTCAGTACTTC.